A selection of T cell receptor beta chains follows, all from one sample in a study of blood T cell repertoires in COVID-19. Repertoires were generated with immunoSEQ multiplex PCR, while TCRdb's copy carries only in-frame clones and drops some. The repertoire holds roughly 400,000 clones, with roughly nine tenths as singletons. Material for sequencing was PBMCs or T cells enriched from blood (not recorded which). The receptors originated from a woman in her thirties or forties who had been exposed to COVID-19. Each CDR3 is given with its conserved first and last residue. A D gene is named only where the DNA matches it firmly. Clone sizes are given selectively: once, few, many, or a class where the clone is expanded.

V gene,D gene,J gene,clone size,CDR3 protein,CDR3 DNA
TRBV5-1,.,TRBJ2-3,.,CASSPPFELRTDTQYF,TGCGCCAGCAGTCCCCCTTTCGAACTCCGCACAGATACGCAGTATTTT
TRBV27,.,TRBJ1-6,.,CASSTGTDNSPLHF,TGTGCCAGCAGCACAGGGACCGATAATTCACCCCTCCACTTT
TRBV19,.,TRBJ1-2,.,CASSIAIPRGVGYTF,TGTGCCAGTAGTATCGCCATCCCCCGGGGGGTCGGCTACACCTTC
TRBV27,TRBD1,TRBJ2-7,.,CASSSGTGGYEQYF,TGTGCCAGCAGTTCCGGGACAGGGGGCTACGAGCAGTACTTC
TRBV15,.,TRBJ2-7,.,CATSSPGQAYEQYF,TGTGCCACCAGCAGCCCGGGACAAGCCTACGAGCAGTACTTC
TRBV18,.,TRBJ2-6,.,CASSPRGTGANVLTF,TGTGCCAGCTCCCCAAGGGGAACTGGGGCCAACGTCCTGACTTTC
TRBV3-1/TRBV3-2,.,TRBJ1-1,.,CASSEYRQTNTEAFF,TGTGCCAGCAGCGAGTACCGACAGACGAACACTGAAGCTTTCTTT
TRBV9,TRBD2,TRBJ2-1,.,CASSVGSSGVYNEQFF,TGTGCCAGCAGCGTCGGGTCTAGCGGGGTATACAATGAGCAGTTCTTC
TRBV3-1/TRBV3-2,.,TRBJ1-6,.,CASSPHYNNSPLHF,TGTGCCAGCAGCCCACACTACAATAATTCACCCCTCCACTTT
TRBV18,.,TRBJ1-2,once,CASSPKKGGYGYTF,TGTGCCAGCTCACCGAAAAAGGGAGGCTATGGCTACACCTTC
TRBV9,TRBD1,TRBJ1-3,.,CASSESTGETVSKRNTIYF,TGTGCCAGCAGCGAGAGTACAGGGGAGACCGTGAGTAAACGAAACACCATATATTTT
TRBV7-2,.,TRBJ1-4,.,CASSDPSGDEKLFF,TGTGCCAGCAGCGATCCGTCGGGTGATGAAAAACTGTTTTTT
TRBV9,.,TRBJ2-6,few,CASSPQSGANVLTF,TGTGCCAGCAGCCCCCAATCTGGGGCCAACGTCCTGACTTTC
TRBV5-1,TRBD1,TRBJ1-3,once,CASSQGTGGNTIYF,TGCGCCAGCAGCCAAGGGACAGGCGGAAACACCATATATTTT
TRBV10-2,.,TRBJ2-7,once,CASSKESYEQYF,TGCGCCAGCAGTAAGGAGTCCTACGAGCAGTACTTC
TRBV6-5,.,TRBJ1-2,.,CASSPSGLDYGYTF,TGTGCCAGCAGCCCCTCAGGGCTCGACTATGGCTACACCTTC
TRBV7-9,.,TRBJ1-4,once,CASSLAHLRDSSSHEKLFF,TGTGCCAGCAGCTTAGCCCATCTCCGGGACTCAAGTTCGCATGAAAAACTGTTTTTT
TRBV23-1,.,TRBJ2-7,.,CATELKRIERYEQYF,TGCGCCACCGAATTGAAGAGGATCGAGAGGTACGAGCAGTACTTC
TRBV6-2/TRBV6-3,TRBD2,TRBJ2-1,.,CASSLQAGKQFF,TGTGCCAGCAGTCTACAAGCGGGAAAGCAGTTCTTC
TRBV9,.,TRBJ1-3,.,CASSAGDRFSGNTIYF,TGTGCCAGCAGCGCCGGAGACAGATTCTCTGGAAACACCATATATTTT
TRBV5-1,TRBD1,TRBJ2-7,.,CASSLRDSSYEQYF,TGCGCCAGCAGCTTACGGGACAGCTCCTACGAGCAGTACTTC
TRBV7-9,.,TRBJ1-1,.,CASSQVDTEAFF,TGTGCCAGCAGCCAGGTCGACACTGAAGCTTTCTTT
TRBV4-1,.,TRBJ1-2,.,CASSQQGGYGYTF,TGCGCCAGCAGCCAACAGGGTGGGTATGGCTACACCTTC
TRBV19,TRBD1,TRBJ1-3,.,CASSIPNRDSSGNTIYF,TGTGCCAGTAGTATCCCCAACCGGGACAGCTCTGGAAACACCATATATTTT
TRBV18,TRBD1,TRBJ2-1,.,CASSPAGTGAYNEQFF,TGTGCCAGCTCACCAGCCGGGACAGGAGCCTACAATGAGCAGTTCTTC
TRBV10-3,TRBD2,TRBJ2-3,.,CATADSGSVDTQYF,TGTGCCACCGCGGATAGCGGGAGTGTAGATACGCAGTATTTT
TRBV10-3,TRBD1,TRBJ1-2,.,CAIKGTGPGGYTF,TGTGCCATCAAGGGGACAGGGCCCGGTGGCTACACCTTC
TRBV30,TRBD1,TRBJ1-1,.,CAWRSGGVTFF,TGTGCCTGGAGGTCAGGGGGCGTCACTTTCTTT
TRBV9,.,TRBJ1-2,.,CASSDGTGFGYTF,TGTGCCAGCAGCGATGGCACAGGGTTTGGCTACACCTTC
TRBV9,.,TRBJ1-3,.,CASSVAGGNTIYF,TGTGCCAGCAGCGTAGCGGGTGGAAACACCATATATTTT
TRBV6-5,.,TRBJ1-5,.,CASRRDSNQPQHF,TGTGCCAGCAGGCGGGACAGCAATCAGCCCCAGCATTTT
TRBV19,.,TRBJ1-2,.,CASSIESGRYGYTF,TGTGCCAGTAGTATAGAGTCAGGCCGATATGGCTACACCTTC
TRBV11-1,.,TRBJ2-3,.,CASSLVRVGTDTQYF,TGTGCCAGCAGCTTAGTCAGGGTTGGCACAGATACGCAGTATTTT
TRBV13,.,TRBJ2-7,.,CASSLGNSYEQYF,TGTGCCAGCAGCTTAGGTAACAGCTACGAGCAGTACTTC
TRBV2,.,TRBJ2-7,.,CASSILYEQYF,TGTGCCAGCAGTATACTCTACGAGCAGTACTTC
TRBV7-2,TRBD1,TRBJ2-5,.,CASTPGQGETQYF,TGTGCCAGTACTCCGGGACAGGGGGAGACCCAGTACTTC
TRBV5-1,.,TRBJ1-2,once,CASSLDGHPYGYTF,TGCGCCAGCAGCTTGGACGGACACCCTTATGGCTACACCTTC
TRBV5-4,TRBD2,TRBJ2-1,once,CASSLAPGTSGRGEQFF,TGTGCCAGCAGCTTGGCCCCCGGGACTAGCGGGAGGGGTGAGCAGTTCTTC
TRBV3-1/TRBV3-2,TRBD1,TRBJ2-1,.,CASSLDRDGQFF,TGTGCCAGCAGCCTGGACAGGGACGGGCAGTTCTTC
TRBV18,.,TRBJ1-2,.,CASSPPEKSGYGYTF,TGTGCCAGCTCACCCCCGGAGAAATCTGGGTATGGCTACACCTTC
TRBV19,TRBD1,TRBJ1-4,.,CASSHRGSSEKLFF,TGTGCCAGTAGTCACAGGGGCTCGAGTGAAAAACTGTTTTTT